Each of the 20 T cell receptor beta chains below was sequenced from the same sample in a study of blood T cell repertoires in COVID-19. Profiling relied on immunoSEQ multiplex PCR, and the TCRdb table lists in-frame clones only, not all of them. The sample lists 300,000 to 350,000 clones, 80% to 95% occurring once. Sequencing was carried out using peripheral blood. Receptors were obtained from a woman younger than 45 with COVID-19, enrolled during active disease.

The V call is TRBV5-1, the J call TRBJ2-6; D gene unclear. Germline assignment: CDR1 SGHRS and CDR2 YFSETQ. The V gene lost 0 bases and the J gene lost 0 bases, with 10 bases spanning the gap. The CDR3 totals 17 residues. The CDR3 sequence is CASSLVTPGSGANVLTF. The CDR3 DNA reads TGCGCCAGCAGCTTGGTCACCCCGGGCTCTGGGGCCAACGTCCTGACTTTC.

The V gene is TRBV7-9, the J gene TRBJ2-7; D is uncertain. The CDR3 spans 13 residues. Germline V gene data show CDR1 as SEHNR and CDR2 as FQNEAQ (reference sequence). V lost 5 bases to trimming and J lost 4 bases, with 12 bases between them. The CDR3 reads CASSPGVGYEQYF. The CDR3 region has the DNA TGTGCCAGCAGCCCTGGAGTCGGATACGAGCAGTACTTC.

The V gene is TRBV6-2 or TRBV6-3, the J gene TRBJ1-2, with 7 bases that match TRBD1. The CDR3 is 16 residues long. V was pared by 5 bases and J by 9 bases, with 18 bases of the junction left unmatched. The germline CDR1 and CDR2 sequences are MNHEY and SVGEGT. The DNA for the CDR3 is TGTGCCAGCAGTAATACTCGAGGGACAGCTCCCGATCGCTACACCTTC. This translates into CASSNTRGTAPDRYTF.

The V gene is TRBV27, the J gene TRBJ1-5; TRBD1 agrees at 8 bases. V lost 5 bases to trimming and J lost 7 bases; unmatched junction nucleotides: 7. The length of the CDR3 is 14 residues. Germline assignment: CDR1 MNHEY and CDR2 SMNVEV (reference sequence). The CDR3: CASSTRTGTQPQHF. CDR3 coding DNA: TGTGCCAGCAGTACACGGACAGGGACCCAGCCCCAGCATTTT.

The V gene is TRBV7-9, the J gene TRBJ2-7, with a tentative D call TRBD2 (6 bases). The CDR3 contains 12 residues. Germline V gene lookup returns CDR1 SEHNR and CDR2 FQNEAQ (reference sequence). Trimming left V 9 bases short and J 4 bases short, with 13 bases between. The CDR3 loop reads CASQSGSYEQYF. The CDR3 nucleotides read TGTGCCAGTCAGAGCGGGTCGTACGAGCAGTACTTC.

This clone was counted once. The chain is built from TRBV30 and TRBJ1-1; perhaps TRBD1 as D (5 bases). From germline, CDR1 is GTSNPN and CDR2 SVGIG (reference sequence). V was cut by 4 bases and J by 4 bases, with 16 bases left in between. The CDR3 extends over 14 amino acids. CDR3 sequence (DNA): TGTGCCTGGACGCCAGGGAGGCCGGGCACTGAAGCTTTCTTT. It codes for CAWTPGRPGTEAFF.

The chain uses TRBV19 and TRBJ2-5; 14 bases match TRBD2. The germline V gene has CDR1 LNHDA and CDR2 SQIVND (reference sequence). The CDR3 spans 16 residues. V shed 4 bases and J 4 bases; nucleotides not matched to a gene: 5. CDR3 coding DNA: TGTGCCAGTAGTAGAAGACTAGCGGGAGGGCCAGAGACCCAGTACTTC. This codes for CASSRRLAGGPETQYF.

This sequence joins TRBV28 and TRBJ2-7, with D tentatively TRBD1 (6 bases). Trimming took 5 bases from V and 2 from J, leaving 16 bases between them. The CDR3 runs 15 residues. CDR1 MDHEN and CDR2 SYDVKM come from the germline V gene. This CDR3 is CASSRRQDATYEQYF. CDR3 nucleotide sequence: TGTGCCAGCAGTAGGCGACAGGACGCGACCTACGAGCAGTACTTC.

The rearrangement joins TRBV12-3 or TRBV12-4 to TRBJ2-3; the match to TRBD1 covers 7 bases. This CDR3 is 12 amino acids long. The ends lost 6 bases at V and 4 bases at J; junction bases unmatched: 1. CDR3 amino acids: CASRTGPDTQYF. The CDR3 nucleotides read TGTGCCAGCAGGACAGGGCCAGATACGCAGTATTTT.

The rearrangement uses TRBV2 and TRBJ2-2, with D possibly matching TRBD1 (6 bases). The CDR3 spans 14 residues. CDR1 and CDR2 (germline): SNHLY, FYNNEI. V lost 9 bases and J lost 1, with 12 bases in between. The CDR3 DNA sequence: TGTGCCAGTGTTGGGACATTGAACACCGGGGAGCTGTTTTTT. Translated: CASVGTLNTGELFF.

Details on this clone: The sample contains more than one DNA sequence encoding this CDR3. V gene TRBV30 combines with J gene TRBJ2-7, with 8 bases fitting TRBD1. The CDR3 covers 12 residues. Per the germline V gene, CDR1 is GTSNPN and CDR2 is SVGIG (reference sequence). After removal of 3 bases from V and 3 bases from J, the junction contained 1 base not matched to a gene. This CDR3 is CAWSTGGYEQYF. The CDR3 DNA follows: TGTGCCTGGAGCACAGGGGGCTACGAGCAGTACTTC.

This chain uses TRBV28 with TRBJ1-2; perhaps TRBD1 as D (5 bases). The CDR3 runs to 12 residues. The ends were cut back, 7 bases at V and 3 bases at J, with 9 bases in the middle. Germline CDR1 and CDR2: MDHEN and SYDVKM. The CDR3 DNA follows: TGTGCCAGCACCGACAGCTACTATGGCTACACCTTC. Its translation is CASTDSYYGYTF.

The V call is TRBV5-4, the J call TRBJ2-1, with TRBD1 matching over 7 bases. Germline CDR1 and CDR2: SGHNT and YYREEE (reference sequence). The CDR3 is made up of 15 amino acids. The J segment lost 4 bases and the V segment lost 5 bases, leaving 9 bases of the junction unmatched. CDR3 residues: CASRPGQRIYNEQFF. In nucleotides, the CDR3 is TGTGCCAGCAGGCCGGGACAGCGGATTTACAATGAGCAGTTCTTC.

V usage is TRBV6-5 and J usage is TRBJ2-3; 11 bases fit TRBD2. Trimming took 4 bases from V and 3 from J; bases not matched to a gene: 6. The CDR3 contains 16 residues. The germline CDR1 and CDR2 sequences are MNHEY and SVGAGI. The CDR3: CASSWETSGVTDTQYF. The CDR3 nucleotides are TGTGCCAGCAGTTGGGAGACTAGCGGGGTGACAGATACGCAGTATTTT.

This clone appeared a few times. The chain couples TRBV4-1 to TRBJ2-7; TRBD1 matches 7 bases. Unmatched junction bases numbered 3, after V lost 1 base and J lost 0 bases. Germline V lookup: CDR1 MGHRA, CDR2 YSYEKL. The CDR3 loop spans 15 amino acids. The CDR3 DNA reads as TGCGCCAGCAGCCAAGGAACAGGGGCCTCCTACGAGCAGTACTTC. Translating gives CASSQGTGASYEQYF.

This chain connects TRBV4-1 to TRBJ2-7; TRBD1 matches 8 bases. Per the germline V gene, CDR1 is MGHRA and CDR2 is YSYEKL. Unmatched junction bases numbered 0, after V lost 2 bases and J lost 3 bases. There are 13 residues in the CDR3. This CDR3 reads CASSQTGGYEQYF. The CDR3 coding sequence is TGCGCCAGCAGCCAAACAGGGGGCTACGAGCAGTACTTC.

DNA of the CDR3: TGCGCCAGCAGCCCCGGACTAGCAAGCACAGATACGCAGTATTTT. This sequence encodes CASSPGLASTDTQYF. The V call is TRBV5-1, the J call TRBJ2-3; 8 bases align to TRBD2. The CDR3 extends over 15 amino acids. V lost 4 bases and J lost 0; bases outside the gene matches: 4. CDR1 and CDR2 from the germline V gene are SGHRS and YFSETQ.

This rearrangement joins TRBV29-1 to TRBJ2-6; D unclear. The V end lost 3 bases, the J end lost 0 bases, and 3 bases lay between the germline ends. CDR1 and CDR2 (germline): SQVTM, ANQGSEA. The length of the CDR3 is 13 residues. The CDR3 sequence is CSVDNSGANVLTF. The CDR3 DNA is TGCAGCGTTGACAACTCTGGGGCCAACGTCCTGACTTTC. Based on the CDR3 plus reference TRBV29-1 and TRBJ2-6, the full variable domain is SAVISQKPSRDICQRGTSLTIQCQVDSQVTMMFWYRQQPGQSLTLIATANQGSEATYESGFVIDKFPISRPNLTFSTLTVSNMSPEDSSIYLCSVDNSGANVLTFGAGSRLTVL.

The rearrangement links TRBV28 to TRBJ2-7; D possibly corresponds to TRBD1 (5 bases). Trimming left V 11 bases short and J 6 bases short, with 14 bases between. Germline CDR1 and CDR2: MDHEN and SYDVKM. This CDR3 contains 11 residues. CDR3 loop: CAARAGREQYF. For the CDR3, the DNA is TGTGCCGCACGGGCAGGGCGCGAGCAGTACTTC.

This chain links TRBV7-6 with TRBJ1-4; D is perhaps TRBD1 (6 bases). CDR1 and CDR2 from the germline V gene are SGHVS and FNYEAQ. V was shortened by 5 bases and J by 5 bases, with 15 bases between the two germline ends. The CDR3 totals 15 residues. The CDR3 DNA is TGTGCCAGCAGCCCCTTCAGGGGATCCAATGAAAAACTGTTTTTT. It is translated as CASSPFRGSNEKLFF.